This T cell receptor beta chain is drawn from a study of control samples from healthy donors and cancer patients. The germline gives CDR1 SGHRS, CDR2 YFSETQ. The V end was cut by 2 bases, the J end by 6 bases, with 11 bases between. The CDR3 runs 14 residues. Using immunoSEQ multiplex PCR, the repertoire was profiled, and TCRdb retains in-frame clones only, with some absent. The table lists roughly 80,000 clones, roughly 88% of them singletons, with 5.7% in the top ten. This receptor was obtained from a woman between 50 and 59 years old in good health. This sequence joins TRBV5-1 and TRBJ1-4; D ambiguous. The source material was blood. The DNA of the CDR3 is TGCGCCAGCAGCTTAGGCGAGGACCATGAAAAACTGTTTTTT. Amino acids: CASSLGEDHEKLFF.